These 26 T cell receptor beta chains were all obtained from the same sample, sequenced in a study of cytomegalovirus exposure and HLA in healthy donors. The PCR made use of 60 Vbeta and 13 Jbeta primers. Generated by immunoSEQ multiplex PCR, the TCRdb table keeps only in-frame clones and is missing some. The repertoire has more than 100,000 clones, roughly 80% of them found once; the top ten carry roughly 30%. Material: PBMCs. These receptors all come from a man in his 60s in good health and CMV-seropositive.

The chain links TRBV30 to TRBJ1-2; maybe TRBD1 (5 bases). From germline, CDR1 is GTSNPN and CDR2 SVGIG (reference sequence). This CDR3 is 12 amino acids long. V lost 3 bases, J lost 10 bases, and 15 bases lay in between. CDR3: CAWRQDRGDYTF. CDR3 DNA sequence: TGTGCCTGGAGACAGGACCGGGGGGACTACACCTTC.

J is TRBJ2-3 and V is TRBV5-1, with TRBD2 identical over 10 bases. The CDR3 is made up of 15 amino acids. J was trimmed by 0 bases and V by 4 bases; bases with no gene match: 2. Germline V gene lookup returns CDR1 SGHRS and CDR2 YFSETQ. CDR3 sequence reads: CASSRTSGSTDTQYF. Written as DNA, the CDR3 is TGCGCCAGCAGCCGGACTAGCGGAAGCACAGATACGCAGTATTTT.

The rearrangement links TRBV6-6 to TRBJ1-1; the D is unclear. Germline V gene sequence: CDR1 MNHNY, CDR2 SVGAGI (reference sequence). Trimming took off 6 bases at V and 1 base at J, with 12 bases between the two ends. The CDR3 sequence is 14 residues long. The CDR3 protein is CASRQGLRNTEAFF. The CDR3 DNA reads as TGTGCCAGCAGGCAAGGACTGAGGAACACTGAAGCTTTCTTT.

CDR3 in amino acids: CASSRDSGKQYF. The CDR3 DNA is TGTGCCAGCAGCCGGGACTCAGGGAAGCAGTACTTC. The chain is built from TRBV5-4 and TRBJ2-7; possible D gene TRBD2, 6 bases. Deletions cut 4 bases from V and 8 bases from J, with 13 bases between. Germline V lookup: CDR1 SGHNT, CDR2 YYREEE (reference sequence). This CDR3 comprises 12 residues.

There are a few counts of this clone. V and J are TRBV6-1 and TRBJ1-4, with 7 bases matching TRBD1. CDR1 MNHNS and CDR2 SASEGT come from the germline V gene. This CDR3 is built from 14 residues. The J segment lost 10 bases and the V segment lost 5 bases, leaving 10 bases of the junction unmatched. CDR3 amino acids: CASSYRQGGRKLFF. CDR3 nucleotides: TGTGCCAGCAGTTATAGACAGGGCGGCAGAAAACTGTTTTTT.

This chain joins TRBV15 and TRBJ1-2; D gene unclear. The CDR3 contains 12 residues. Per germline, CDR1 LNHNV and CDR2 YYDKDF (reference sequence). V gave up 1 base and J gave up 7 bases, with 7 bases separating them. This CDR3 is CATSRVPGGYTF. In DNA form, the CDR3 reads TGTGCCACCAGCAGAGTGCCAGGTGGCTACACCTTC.

This clone has more than one count but fewer than ten. The chain has TRBV7-2 and TRBJ2-1, with 13 bases aligning to TRBD2. After removal of 3 bases from V and 9 bases from J, the junction contained 8 bases not matched to a gene. Germline V gene sequence: CDR1 SGHTA, CDR2 FQGNSA. CDR3 length: 16 residues. CDR3 sequence reads: CASSFTRLAGGGEQFF. CDR3 DNA: TGTGCCAGCAGCTTTACCCGACTAGCGGGAGGAGGTGAGCAGTTCTTC.

The chain employs TRBV6-5 and TRBJ2-2; the D gene is possibly TRBD2 (7 bases). Germline CDR1 MNHEY, CDR2 SVGAGI. The CDR3 extends over 15 amino acids. Trimming removed 6 bases from V and 5 bases from J, with 16 bases in between. CDR3 amino acids: CASSLRGGGTGELFF. The CDR3 coding sequence is TGTGCCAGCAGCTTAAGAGGGGGGGGAACCGGGGAGCTGTTTTTT.

The genes are TRBV29-1 and TRBJ2-3; a weak D match, TRBD2 (6 bases). Between the trimmed V and J ends, which lost 0 bases and 0 bases, there was a span of 16 bases. Per the germline V gene, CDR1 is SQVTM and CDR2 is ANQGSEA. There are 17 residues in the CDR3. CDR3 protein: CSVEDQPSAASTDTQYF. CDR3 bases: TGCAGCGTTGAAGATCAACCTAGCGCAGCTAGCACAGATACGCAGTATTTT.

V gene TRBV29-1 combines with J gene TRBJ2-5; D may be TRBD1 (5 bases). In germline, CDR1 is SQVTM, CDR2 ANQGSEA. There are 13 residues in the CDR3. V gave up 3 bases and J gave up 4 bases, with 12 bases separating them. CDR3 loop: CSVDRGRIETQYF. The CDR3 DNA is TGCAGCGTTGATAGGGGCCGCATAGAGACCCAGTACTTC.

The J gene is TRBJ2-7, the V gene TRBV2, with a tentative D call TRBD1 (6 bases). The CDR3 runs 16 residues. From germline, CDR1 is SNHLY and CDR2 FYNNEI. The germline V and J ends were trimmed by 6 bases and 2 bases, with 20 bases remaining between them. The CDR3 protein is CASRALGSRGPYEQYF. The CDR3 DNA sequence: TGTGCCAGCAGAGCCTTAGGGAGCAGGGGACCCTACGAGCAGTACTTC.

The J gene is TRBJ1-2, the V gene TRBV6-1; unclear D gene. V was cut by 3 bases and J by 3 bases, with 14 bases left in between. CDR3 length: 15 residues. Germline V CDR1 and CDR2: MNHNS, SASEGT. The CDR3 reads CASSEAGISDYGYTF. CDR3 nucleotides: TGTGCCAGCAGTGAGGCGGGGATTTCAGACTATGGCTACACCTTC.

This sequence joins TRBV5-1 and TRBJ2-7; 12 nucleotides match TRBD1. The CDR3 length is 14 residues. Trimming took 3 bases from V and 6 from J; bases not matched to a gene: 4. CDR1 is SGHRS and CDR2 is YFSETQ in the germline V gene. CDR3 amino acids: CASSSGQGAREQYF. CDR3 nucleotide sequence: TGCGCCAGCAGCTCGGGACAGGGGGCGCGCGAGCAGTACTTC. Full variable domain (outside the CDR3, taken from reference TRBV5-1 and TRBJ2-7): KAGVTQTPRYLIKTRGQQVTLSCSPISGHRSVSWYQQTPGQGLQFLFEYFSETQRNKGNFPGRFSGRQFSNSRSEMNVSTLELGDSALYLCASSSGQGAREQYFGPGTRLTVT.

The sample holds a few counts of this clone. J is TRBJ2-7 and V is TRBV27, with D tentatively TRBD1 (6 bases). V dropped 3 bases and J dropped 3 bases, with 15 bases sitting between them. The CDR3 contains 15 residues. Per germline, CDR1 MNHEY and CDR2 SMNVEV (reference sequence). CDR3 in DNA: TGTGCCAGCAGTTTGGGGACACCGAATTACTACGAGCAGTACTTC. The encoded protein is CASSLGTPNYYEQYF.

The chain links TRBV5-1 to TRBJ2-5; 12 positions match TRBD1. TRBJ2-7 explains the end of the DNA better; the J call may be wrong. The germline V gene encodes CDR1 SGHRS and CDR2 YFSETQ. This CDR3 contains 16 residues. The CDR3 DNA sequence: TGCGCCAGCAGCGCTACCACCGGGACAGGGGGCAACGAGCAGTACTTC. Protein product: CASSATTGTGGNEQYF.

The V and J genes are TRBV4-1 and TRBJ2-2; 7 bases align to TRBD1. J was trimmed by 5 bases and V by 0 bases; bases with no gene match: 3. In germline, CDR1 is MGHRA, CDR2 YSYEKL. The CDR3 spans 15 residues. Written as DNA, the CDR3 is TGCGCCAGCAGCCAAGATAGGGGGCGGACCGGGGAGCTGTTTTTT. This gives the protein CASSQDRGRTGELFF.

This sequence joins TRBV10-3 and TRBJ2-7, with a possible D match to TRBD1 (6 bases). Trimming removed 6 bases at V and 0 bases at J, with 6 bases between. Per the germline V gene, CDR1 is ENHRY and CDR2 is SYGVKD. The CDR3 is 12 residues long. This CDR3 reads CAIRDSSYEQYF. In nucleotides, the CDR3 is TGTGCCATCAGGGACAGCTCCTACGAGCAGTACTTC.

The rearrangement joins TRBV9 to TRBJ1-2, with no clear D. V lost 0 bases and J lost 4, with 10 bases in between. This CDR3 has 14 residues. CDR1 is SGDLS, CDR2 YYNGEE, per germline. CDR3 nucleotides: TGTGCCAGCAGCGTAGAAGAGGCCCCCTATGGCTACACCTTC. Amino acids: CASSVEEAPYGYTF.

V gene TRBV4-2 combines with J gene TRBJ1-6; TRBD1 matches at 7 bases. V was clipped by 0 bases and J by 4 bases; unmatched bases: 12. This CDR3 is 19 amino acids long. CDR1 and CDR2 from the germline V gene are LGHNA and YNFKEQ. The CDR3 nucleotides are TGTGCCAGCAGCCAAGAAATCCCTAGACAGACAGGGTATAATTCACCCCTCCACTTT. The encoded protein is CASSQEIPRQTGYNSPLHF.

V usage is TRBV5-8 and J usage is TRBJ1-1; the D is unclear. Germline V gene sequence: CDR1 SGHTS, CDR2 YDEGEE. V lost 4 bases to trimming and J lost 6 bases, with 7 bases between them. CDR3 length: 11 residues. The CDR3 reads CASSRGPEAFF. The CDR3 region has the DNA TGTGCCAGCAGCCGGGGTCCTGAAGCTTTCTTT.

The chain has TRBV9 and TRBJ1-2; TRBD1 matches 9 bases. V shed 0 bases and J 3 bases; nucleotides not matched to a gene: 0. The CDR3 totals 14 residues. Germline loops: CDR1 SGDLS, CDR2 YYNGEE. In nucleotides, the CDR3 is TGTGCCAGCAGCGTAGGACAGGGGGACTATGGCTACACCTTC. As protein: CASSVGQGDYGYTF.

This chain links TRBV7-2 with TRBJ2-1, with TRBD2 as a possible D gene (6 bases). Germline CDR1 SGHTA, CDR2 FQGNSA. Trimming took off 5 bases at V and 0 bases at J, with 17 bases between the two ends. CDR3 length equals 17 residues. The CDR3 loop reads CASSLGTGGFSYNEQFF. The CDR3 nucleotides are TGTGCCAGCAGCCTCGGGACCGGGGGATTCTCCTACAATGAGCAGTTCTTC.

The chain carries TRBV6-6 and TRBJ1-5, with D perhaps TRBD1 (6 bases). CDR3 length equals 14 residues. V lost 6 bases to trimming and J lost 5 bases, with 14 bases between them. Looked up from germline, CDR1 is MNHNY and CDR2 is SVGAGI (reference sequence). The CDR3 DNA sequence: TGTGCCAGCAGGTCAACAGGGTTGGATCAGCCCCAGCATTTT. As protein: CASRSTGLDQPQHF.

This clone has just a few counts. V usage is TRBV19 and J usage is TRBJ2-6, with D unresolved. CDR1 LNHDA and CDR2 SQIVND come from the germline V gene (reference sequence). CDR3 size: 15 residues. The ends were cut back, 5 bases at V and 1 base at J, with 9 bases in the middle. CDR3 coding DNA: TGTGCCAGTAGTCCCGAGGTTTCTGGGGCCAACGTCCTGACTTTC. Its protein product is CASSPEVSGANVLTF. The full variable domain, rest sourced from reference TRBV19 and TRBJ2-6, is DGGITQSPKYLFRKEGQNVTLSCEQNLNHDAMYWYRQDPGQGLRLIYYSQIVNDFQKGDIAEGYSVSREKKESFPLTVTSAQKNPTAFYLCASSPEVSGANVLTFGAGSRLTVL.

The V call is TRBV28, the J call TRBJ1-2; 7 bases align to TRBD1. This CDR3 is built from 15 residues. The V segment lost 3 bases and the J segment 7 bases; nucleotides outside the gene matches: 11. Germline V CDR1 and CDR2: MDHEN, SYDVKM. The CDR3 loop reads CASSFRGQHLSGYTF. DNA for the CDR3: TGTGCCAGCAGTTTTAGGGGACAGCACCTTTCTGGCTACACCTTC.

This clone turned up a few times. This sequence joins TRBV7-9 and TRBJ1-3; D is possibly TRBD1 (6 bases). This CDR3 region has 14 residues. V lost 8 bases to trimming and J lost 0 bases, with 11 bases between them. Germline CDR1 and CDR2: SEHNR and FQNEAQ (reference sequence). CDR3 sequence: CASGQTTSGNTIYF. DNA of the CDR3: TGTGCCAGCGGACAGACTACCTCTGGAAACACCATATATTTT. Full variable domain (outside the CDR3, taken from reference TRBV7-9 and TRBJ1-3): DTGVSQNPRHKITKRGQNVTFRCDPISEHNRLYWYRQTLGQGPEFLTYFQNEAQLEKSRLLSDRFSAERPKGSFSTLEIQRTEQGDSAMYLCASGQTTSGNTIYFGEGSWLTVV.